This passage covers 22 T cell receptor beta chains from one sample sequenced in a study of cytomegalovirus exposure and HLA in healthy donors. The PCR was carried out with 60 Vbeta primers and 13 Jbeta primers. The data were produced by immunoSEQ multiplex PCR, yet TCRdb's version contains in-frame clones alone and is incomplete. The sample holds about 150,000 clones, roughly 77% seen once. The sequenced sample was PBMCs. The receptors were sampled from a man younger than 30 in good health and CMV-seropositive.

This sequence joins TRBV2 and TRBJ2-7; D is possibly TRBD1 (5 bases). The V gene lost 6 bases and the J gene lost 2 bases, with 11 bases spanning the gap. The CDR3 runs to 13 residues. Germline assignment: CDR1 SNHLY and CDR2 FYNNEI. Written as DNA, the CDR3 is TGTGCCAGCAGCCCCCGACAGCCCTACGAGCAGTACTTC. Translated, it gives CASSPRQPYEQYF.

The V and J genes are TRBV13 and TRBJ2-1; the D gene is possibly TRBD2 (6 bases). Germline CDR1 reads PRHDT; CDR2 reads FYEKMQ (reference sequence). The V end was cut by 4 bases, the J end by 1 base, with 14 bases between. This CDR3 spans 16 amino acids. The CDR3 DNA follows: TGTGCCAGCAGCTCCAGACTAGAAGTGTCCTACAATGAGCAGTTCTTC. It encodes CASSSRLEVSYNEQFF.

The rearrangement uses TRBV18 and TRBJ1-2; 9 bases are a match to TRBD1. V shed 3 bases and J 8 bases; nucleotides not matched to a gene: 7. The CDR3 length is 14 residues. Germline V CDR1 and CDR2: KGHSH, LQKENI. The CDR3 DNA sequence: TGTGCCAGCTCACCGGGACAGGGCTCGTGGGGCTACACCTTC. Residues: CASSPGQGSWGYTF.

CDR3: CASSQDRSGVNTGELFF. CDR3 bases: TGCGCCAGCAGCCAAGATAGGAGCGGGGTTAACACCGGGGAGCTGTTTTTT. The V and J genes are TRBV4-1 and TRBJ2-2; 7 nucleotides align to TRBD2. This CDR3 spans 17 amino acids. Per germline, CDR1 MGHRA and CDR2 YSYEKL. Germline trimming cut 0 bases from V and 2 bases from J; bases unmatched to any gene: 6.

The chain is built from TRBV4-2 and TRBJ2-3, with D possibly matching TRBD1 (5 bases). V dropped 0 bases and J dropped 6 bases, with 13 bases sitting between them. The length of the CDR3 is 15 residues. Germline CDR1 reads LGHNA; CDR2 reads YNFKEQ. The CDR3 coding sequence is TGTGCCAGCAGCCAAGAGATCAGGGTGGCGGATACGCAGTATTTT. Translating gives CASSQEIRVADTQYF.

This clone has a handful of counts. The rearrangement joins TRBV11-3 to TRBJ2-1, with a possible D match to TRBD2 (6 bases). With 3 bases removed from V and 5 bases from J, the gap between germline ends came to 11 bases. Germline CDR1 reads SGHNT; CDR2 reads YENEEA. The CDR3 extends over 14 amino acids. CDR3: CASSFSGTHNEQFF. The CDR3 DNA is TGTGCCAGCAGCTTTTCCGGGACTCACAATGAGCAGTTCTTC.

This chain links TRBV7-2 with TRBJ2-2; weak D call: TRBD2 (6 bases). V was pared by 3 bases and J by 3 bases, with 11 bases between. From germline, CDR1 is SGHTA and CDR2 FQGNSA. CDR3 length equals 15 residues. CDR3 region: CASSFGGTYTGELFF. In DNA form, the CDR3 reads TGTGCCAGCAGCTTCGGCGGGACCTACACCGGGGAGCTGTTTTTT.

The chain links TRBV28 to TRBJ1-1; 7 bases are shared with TRBD1. Germline V gene data show CDR1 as MDHEN and CDR2 as SYDVKM. V shed 4 bases and J 7 bases; nucleotides not matched to a gene: 18. The CDR3 consists of 17 residues. The CDR3 DNA reads TGTGCCAGCAGTTCGACAGGGTCTGGAGGGTTGGCAATTGAAGCTTTCTTT. Its protein is CASSSTGSGGLAIEAFF.

The chain couples TRBV4-2 to TRBJ2-1, with 10 bases identical to TRBD2. CDR3 length equals 17 residues. CDR1 is LGHNA, CDR2 YNFKEQ, per germline. Losses at the gene ends were 0 bases for V and 5 bases for J; bases not matched to a gene: 7. This CDR3 is CASSQEERTSGNNEQFF. CDR3 DNA: TGTGCCAGCAGCCAAGAGGAACGGACTAGCGGAAACAATGAGCAGTTCTTC.

The chain couples TRBV29-1 to TRBJ1-1, with TRBD1 as a possible D gene (6 bases). The CDR3 covers 12 residues. The germline V gene encodes CDR1 SQVTM and CDR2 ANQGSEA. Trimming removed 7 bases at V and 7 bases at J, with 16 bases between. The CDR3, as DNA: TGCAGCGCTAGGCGGGGGGCTAGTGAAGCTTTCTTT. Translating it yields CSARRGASEAFF.

The chain combines TRBV2 with TRBJ2-5, with 11 bases fitting TRBD1. The V and J ends lost 6 bases and 5 bases, in that order; junction bases with no gene match: 5. The CDR3 runs 14 residues. CDR1 is SNHLY and CDR2 is FYNNEI in the germline V gene. CDR3 protein: CASSLGTGGETQYF. The CDR3 coding sequence is TGTGCCAGCAGCCTCGGGACAGGGGGTGAGACCCAGTACTTC.

The chain has TRBV2 and TRBJ2-2; TRBD1 is a possible D gene (5 bases). The CDR3 length is 14 residues. V was cut by 7 bases and J by 2 bases, with 11 bases left in between. The germline CDR1 and CDR2 sequences are SNHLY and FYNNEI. Here the CDR3 reads CASTRVVNTGELFF. Written as DNA, the CDR3 is TGTGCCAGCACCAGGGTGGTTAACACCGGGGAGCTGTTTTTT.

This clone was counted once. V is TRBV15 and J is TRBJ1-4; 8 nucleotides match TRBD1. CDR1 and CDR2 (germline): LNHNV, YYDKDF (reference sequence). This CDR3 has 16 amino acids. Germline trimming cut 3 bases from V and 1 base from J; bases unmatched to any gene: 4. CDR3 nucleotides: TGTGCCACCAGCAGGTCTACAGGGGGAACTAATGAAAAACTGTTTTTT. Amino acids: CATSRSTGGTNEKLFF.

For the CDR3, the DNA is TGCGCCAGCAGCGAATCAACAGACCAGGGGGATACGCAGTATTTT. Protein product: CASSESTDQGDTQYF. The chain carries TRBV5-1 and TRBJ2-3, with a tentative D call TRBD1 (6 bases). With 4 bases removed from V and 6 bases from J, the gap between germline ends came to 18 bases. This CDR3 is built from 15 residues. Germline V gene lookup returns CDR1 SGHRS and CDR2 YFSETQ.

This clone was recorded a few times. V gene TRBV10-1 combines with J gene TRBJ2-7, with TRBD2 identical over 9 bases. The CDR3 extends over 16 amino acids. The germline V gene has CDR1 WNHNN and CDR2 SYGVQD (reference sequence). V lost 5 bases, J lost 0 bases, and 8 bases stayed unmatched. The CDR3 here is CASSPRGSGSSYEQYF. In nucleotides, the CDR3 is TGCGCCAGCAGTCCCCGGGGTAGCGGGAGCTCCTACGAGCAGTACTTC.

This clone has just one count. The chain is built from TRBV2 and TRBJ2-7; perhaps TRBD1 as D (5 bases). V dropped 11 bases and J dropped 5 bases, with 16 bases sitting between them. The CDR3 consists of 12 residues. Looked up from germline, CDR1 is SNHLY and CDR2 is FYNNEI. CDR3 DNA sequence: TGTGCCGCATCACGCAGGGATCACGAGCAGTACTTC. This sequence encodes CAASRRDHEQYF.

A note on this clone: A read error may produce the germline difference seen at one junction end. The gene calls are TRBV28 and TRBJ2-5; 8 bases agree with TRBD2. The CDR3 loop spans 14 amino acids. Germline CDR1 and CDR2: MDHEN and SYDVKM. The DNA for the CDR3 is TGTGCCAGCAGACCTACGGGAGGGGAAGAGACCCGGTACTTC. Amino acids: CASRPTGGEETRYF.

This clone has just one count. This chain links TRBV12-5 with TRBJ1-1, with D hard to call. This CDR3 is 14 amino acids long. Germline lookup yields CDR1 LGHNT and CDR2 FRNRAP. The germline V and J ends were trimmed by 6 bases and 0 bases, with 11 bases remaining between them. The CDR3 DNA sequence: TGTGCTAGTGGAAGAGGGTCGGTGAACACTGAAGCTTTCTTT. It is translated as CASGRGSVNTEAFF. Filled out from reference TRBV12-5 and TRBJ1-1, the complete variable domain reads DARVTQTPRHKVTEMGQEVTMRCQPILGHNTVFWYRQTMMQGLELLAYFRNRAPLDDSGMPKDRFSAEMPDATLATLKIQPSEPRDSAVYFCASGRGSVNTEAFFGQGTRLTVV.

The V and J genes are TRBV7-9 and TRBJ2-1, with D possibly being TRBD2 (6 bases). Germline V gene sequence: CDR1 SEHNR, CDR2 FQNEAQ (reference sequence). V lost 8 bases and J 7 bases, leaving 15 bases between the germline ends. The CDR3 is 13 residues long. The CDR3 reads CASREYDGNEQFF. For the CDR3, the DNA is TGTGCCAGCCGGGAGTATGATGGGAATGAGCAGTTCTTC.

This clone turned up a few times. The chain combines TRBV2 with TRBJ2-5, with 10 bases identical to TRBD1. The CDR3 runs 14 residues. CDR1 is SNHLY, CDR2 FYNNEI, per germline. V lost 6 bases to trimming and J lost 5 bases; unmatched junction nucleotides: 6. CDR3 region: CASSRDRGRETQYF. The CDR3 coding sequence is TGTGCCAGCAGCCGGGACAGGGGACGCGAGACCCAGTACTTC.

The J gene is TRBJ2-2, the V gene TRBV2, with D tentatively TRBD2 (5 bases). Germline-derived CDR1 and CDR2 are SNHLY and FYNNEI. The CDR3 extends over 14 amino acids. V lost 3 bases to trimming and J lost 0 bases, with 5 bases between them. The CDR3 is CASSDSANTGELFF. The CDR3 DNA sequence: TGTGCCAGCAGTGATAGCGCGAACACCGGGGAGCTGTTTTTT.

The chain carries TRBV5-1 and TRBJ2-7; tentatively, D is TRBD2 (5 bases). Germline CDR1 and CDR2: SGHRS and YFSETQ. The length of the CDR3 is 15 residues. V lost 0 bases to trimming and J lost 3 bases, with 13 bases between them. The CDR3 region is CASSLAGTGRYEQYF. CDR3 nucleotide sequence: TGCGCCAGCAGCTTGGCGGGAACTGGGCGCTACGAGCAGTACTTC.